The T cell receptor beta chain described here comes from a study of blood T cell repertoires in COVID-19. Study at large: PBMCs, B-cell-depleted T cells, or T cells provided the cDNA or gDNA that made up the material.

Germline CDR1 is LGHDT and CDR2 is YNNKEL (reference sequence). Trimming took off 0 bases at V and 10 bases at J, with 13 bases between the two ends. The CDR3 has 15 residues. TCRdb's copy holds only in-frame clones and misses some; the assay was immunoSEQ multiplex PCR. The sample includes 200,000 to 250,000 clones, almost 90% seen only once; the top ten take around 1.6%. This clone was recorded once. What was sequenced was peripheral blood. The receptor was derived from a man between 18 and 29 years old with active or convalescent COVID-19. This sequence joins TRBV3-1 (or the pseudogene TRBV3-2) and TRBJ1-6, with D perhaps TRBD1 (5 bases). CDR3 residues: CASSQDGGAGSPLHF. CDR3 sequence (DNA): TGTGCCAGCAGCCAAGATGGAGGGGCCGGCTCACCCCTCCACTTT.